These 3 T cell receptor beta chains were all obtained from the same sample, sequenced in a study of shared clonotypes between healthy human individuals. This table comes from immunoSEQ multiplex PCR, and its TCRdb copy is limited to in-frame clones, with some not included. The sample records about 1 million clones, under 80% being singletons. The sample was memory CD4+ T cells sorted from blood. Subset indicated: CD45RA-negative fraction. The receptors here all came from a man aged 18 to 29 in good health.

The J gene is TRBJ2-5, the V gene TRBV4-2; 12 bases fit TRBD2. The CDR3 contains 18 residues. V gave up 4 bases and J gave up 3 bases; unmatched junction bases: 12. Germline values: CDR1 LGHNA, CDR2 YNFKEQ. CDR3 sequence (DNA): TGTGCCAGCAGCCTCGGTACTCCCCTAGCGGGGGGGGAAGAGACCCAGTACTTC. Translated: CASSLGTPLAGGEETQYF.

This chain joins TRBV6-5 and TRBJ2-7, with D tentatively TRBD1 (5 bases). Deletions cut 0 bases from V and 0 bases from J, with 12 bases between. The CDR3 contains 16 residues. Germline CDR1 and CDR2: MNHEY and SVGAGI. CDR3 nucleotides: TGTGCCAGCAGTTACTCAGGGGTTGGAGTCTCCTACGAGCAGTACTTC. It translates to CASSYSGVGVSYEQYF.

This clone has only one observation. The J gene is TRBJ1-1, the V gene TRBV5-4; D unresolved. This CDR3 is built from 14 residues. The V and J ends lost 4 bases and 2 bases respectively, with 12 bases between them. Per germline, CDR1 SGHNT and CDR2 YYREEE (reference sequence). The CDR3 reads CASSPSVANTEAFF. The CDR3 bases are TGTGCCAGCAGCCCCTCCGTAGCCAACACTGAAGCTTTCTTT.